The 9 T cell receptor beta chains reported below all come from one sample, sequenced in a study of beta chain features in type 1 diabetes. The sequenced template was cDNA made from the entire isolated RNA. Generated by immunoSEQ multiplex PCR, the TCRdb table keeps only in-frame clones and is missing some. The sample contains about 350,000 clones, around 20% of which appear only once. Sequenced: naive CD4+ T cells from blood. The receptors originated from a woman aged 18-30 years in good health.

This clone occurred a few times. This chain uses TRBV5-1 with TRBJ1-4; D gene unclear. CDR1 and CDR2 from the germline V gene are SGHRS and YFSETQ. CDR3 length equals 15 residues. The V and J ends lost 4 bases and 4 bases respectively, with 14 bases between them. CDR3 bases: TGCGCCAGCAGCCCCGCGAGTGGTCTTAATGAAAAACTGTTTTTT. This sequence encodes CASSPASGLNEKLFF.

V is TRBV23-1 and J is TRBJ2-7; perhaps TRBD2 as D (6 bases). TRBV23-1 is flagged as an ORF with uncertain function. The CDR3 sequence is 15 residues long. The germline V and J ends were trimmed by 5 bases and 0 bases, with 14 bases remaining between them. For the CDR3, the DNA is TGCGCCAGCAGTTTTCACCGGGGGTACTCCTACGAGCAGTACTTC. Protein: CASSFHRGYSYEQYF.

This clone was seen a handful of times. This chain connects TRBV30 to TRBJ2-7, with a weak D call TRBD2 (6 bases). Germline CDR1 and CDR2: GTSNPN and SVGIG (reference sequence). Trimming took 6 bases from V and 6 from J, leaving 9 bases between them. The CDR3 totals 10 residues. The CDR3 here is CACGGAEQYF. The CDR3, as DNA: TGTGCCTGCGGAGGGGCCGAGCAGTACTTC.

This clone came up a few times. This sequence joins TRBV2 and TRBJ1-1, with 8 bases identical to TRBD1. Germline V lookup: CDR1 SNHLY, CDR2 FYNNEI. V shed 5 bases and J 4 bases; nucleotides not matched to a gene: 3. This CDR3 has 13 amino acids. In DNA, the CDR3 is TGTGCCAGCAGTTCTGACAGGGGCACTGAAGCTTTCTTT. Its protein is CASSSDRGTEAFF.

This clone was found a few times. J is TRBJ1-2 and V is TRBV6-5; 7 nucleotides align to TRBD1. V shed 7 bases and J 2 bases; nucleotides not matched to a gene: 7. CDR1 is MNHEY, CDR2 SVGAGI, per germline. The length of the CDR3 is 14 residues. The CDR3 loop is CASTKNRGNYGYTF. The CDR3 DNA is TGTGCCAGCACCAAAAACAGGGGAAACTATGGCTACACCTTC.

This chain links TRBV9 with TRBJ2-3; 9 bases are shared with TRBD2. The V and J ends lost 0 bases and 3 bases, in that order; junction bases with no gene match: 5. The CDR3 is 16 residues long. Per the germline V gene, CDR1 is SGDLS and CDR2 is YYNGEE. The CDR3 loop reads CASSVAASGTTDTQYF. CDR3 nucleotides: TGTGCCAGCAGCGTAGCTGCTAGCGGGACGACAGATACGCAGTATTTT.

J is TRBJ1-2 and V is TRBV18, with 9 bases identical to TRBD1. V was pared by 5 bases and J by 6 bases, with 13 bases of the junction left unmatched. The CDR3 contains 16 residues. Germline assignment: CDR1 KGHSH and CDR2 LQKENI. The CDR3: CASSDTGRTGDHGYTF. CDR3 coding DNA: TGTGCCAGCTCAGACACTGGTCGGACAGGGGACCATGGCTACACCTTC.

CDR3 DNA sequence: TGCGCCAGCAGCCAAGCGTACTCAGGGGGCTCGAAGACCCAGTACTTC. Its translation is CASSQAYSGGSKTQYF. The V call is TRBV4-3, the J call TRBJ2-5, with 8 bases lining up with TRBD1. Unmatched junction bases numbered 10, after V lost 1 base and J lost 6 bases. The germline V gene encodes CDR1 LGHNA and CDR2 YSLEER. CDR3 length: 16 amino acids.

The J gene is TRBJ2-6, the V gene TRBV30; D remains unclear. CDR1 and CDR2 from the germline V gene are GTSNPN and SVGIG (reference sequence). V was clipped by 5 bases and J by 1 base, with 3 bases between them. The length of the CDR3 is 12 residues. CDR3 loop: CAWSSGANVLTF. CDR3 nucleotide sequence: TGTGCCTGGTCGTCTGGGGCCAACGTCCTGACTTTC. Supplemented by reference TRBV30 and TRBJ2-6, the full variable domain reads SQTIHQWPATLVQPVGSPLSLECTVEGTSNPNLYWYRQAAGRGLQLLFYSVGIGQISSEVPQNLSASRPQDRQFILSSKKLLLSDSGFYLCAWSSGANVLTFGAGSRLTVL.